These T cell receptor beta chains were read from a single sample in a study of T cell changes during pregnancy in multiple sclerosis. Profiling relied on immunoSEQ multiplex PCR, and the TCRdb table lists in-frame clones only, not all of them. The sample comprises 24,000 or so clones, about 89% of which are singletons, and 13% rests with the top ten. Sequencing was performed on CD8+ T cells from peripheral blood mononuclear cells, taken in the first trimester of pregnancy. The receptor source for this set is a female donor in good health, enrolled as a control in a pregnancy study. Both conserved end residues are part of each CDR3. The order of the fields is clone size, J gene, D gene, V gene, CDR3 protein, CDR3 DNA. D genes are given only for firm matches. Clone size is not always given. Where it is, it says once, few, many or a class for expanded clones.

size: NA; J: TRBJ2-1; D: NA; V: TRBV11-3; CDR3: CASSLGMWHEQFF; DNA: TGTGCCAGCAGCTTAGGTATGTGGCATGAGCAGTTCTTC
size: NA; J: TRBJ2-3; D: TRBD1; V: TRBV4-1; CDR3: CASSHTGAEDTQYF; DNA: TGCGCCAGCAGCCACACAGGGGCGGAAGATACGCAGTATTTT
size: NA; J: TRBJ2-7; D: TRBD2; V: TRBV4-2; CDR3: CASSAGTSSTYEQYF; DNA: TGTGCCAGCAGCGCCGGGACTAGCTCCACCTACGAGCAGTACTTC
size: NA; J: TRBJ1-3; D: TRBD1; V: TRBV5-1; CDR3: CASSPGQGLSGNTIYF; DNA: TGCGCCAGCAGCCCGGGACAGGGGCTCTCTGGAAACACCATATATTTT
size: NA; J: TRBJ1-2; D: TRBD1; V: TRBV6-6; CDR3: CASWPTGGYGYTF; DNA: TGTGCCAGCTGGCCGACAGGGGGCTATGGCTACACCTTC
size: NA; J: TRBJ2-2; D: NA; V: TRBV27; CDR3: CASRGAGTGELFF; DNA: TGTGCCAGCCGCGGGGCAGGCACCGGGGAGCTGTTTTTT
size: once; J: TRBJ2-7; D: NA; V: TRBV29-1; CDR3: CSVYGGVTYEQYF; DNA: TGCAGCGTCTATGGGGGCGTCACCTACGAGCAGTACTTC
size: NA; J: TRBJ2-7; D: NA; V: TRBV28; CDR3: CASSSLSLSYEQYF; DNA: TGTGCCAGCAGCTCCCTGTCCCTTTCCTACGAGCAGTACTTC
size: NA; J: TRBJ2-7; D: TRBD2; V: TRBV7-3; CDR3: CASSSTAGVEQYF; DNA: TGTGCCAGCAGCTCCACAGCGGGAGTCGAGCAGTACTTC
size: NA; J: TRBJ2-7; D: NA; V: TRBV7-8; CDR3: CASSLGNRAYEQYF; DNA: TGTGCCAGCAGCTTAGGAAACAGAGCCTACGAGCAGTACTTC
size: NA; J: TRBJ2-1; D: TRBD2; V: TRBV7-7; CDR3: CASSLRLASEQFF; DNA: TGTGCTAGCAGCTTAAGACTAGCTAGTGAGCAGTTCTTC
size: once; J: TRBJ2-3; D: NA; V: TRBV4-1; CDR3: CASSLADTQYF; DNA: TGCGCCAGCAGCCTCGCAGATACGCAGTATTTT
size: NA; J: TRBJ2-1; D: TRBD1; V: TRBV18; CDR3: CASSPPTGGLRSYNEQFF; DNA: TGTGCCAGCTCACCGCCCACAGGGGGCCTTAGGTCCTACAATGAGCAGTTCTTC
size: NA; J: TRBJ2-1; D: TRBD2; V: TRBV7-8; CDR3: CASSFWLAGDEQFF; DNA: TGTGCCAGCAGCTTTTGGCTAGCGGGAGATGAGCAGTTCTTC
size: once; J: TRBJ2-1; D: TRBD2; V: TRBV7-3; CDR3: CASSLSPGGNEQFF; DNA: TGTGCCAGCAGCTTATCCCCGGGAGGAAATGAGCAGTTCTTC
size: NA; J: TRBJ2-7; D: NA; V: TRBV11-2; CDR3: CASSLFYEQYF; DNA: TGTGCCAGCAGCCTATTCTACGAGCAGTACTTC
size: NA; J: TRBJ2-5; D: NA; V: TRBV27; CDR3: CASSHDRTETQYF; DNA: TGTGCCAGCAGTCACGACAGGACGGAGACCCAGTACTTC
size: NA; J: TRBJ1-5; D: NA; V: TRBV27; CDR3: CASSLPGNQPQHF; DNA: TGTGCCAGCAGTTTACCCGGCAATCAGCCCCAGCATTTT
size: few; J: TRBJ2-5; D: NA; V: TRBV10-2; CDR3: CASSELRTVTQETQYF; DNA: TGCGCCAGCAGTGAGCTTAGGACAGTAACTCAAGAGACCCAGTACTTC
size: few; J: TRBJ2-3; D: TRBD2; V: TRBV27; CDR3: CASSPTSGYTDTQYF; DNA: TGTGCCAGCAGTCCCACTAGCGGCTACACAGATACGCAGTATTTT
size: NA; J: TRBJ1-5; D: NA; V: TRBV4-2; CDR3: CASSQGSGEVQPQHF; DNA: TGTGCCAGCAGCCAAGGTTCGGGGGAGGTTCAGCCCCAGCATTTT
size: NA; J: TRBJ1-1; D: TRBD1; V: TRBV30; CDR3: CAWSETGWTEAFF; DNA: TGTGCCTGGAGTGAGACAGGGTGGACTGAAGCTTTCTTT
size: NA; J: TRBJ2-1; D: TRBD2; V: TRBV29-1; CDR3: CSVEGTSGSIAYNEQFF; DNA: TGCAGCGTTGAAGGGACTAGCGGGAGTATCGCCTACAATGAGCAGTTCTTC
size: once; J: TRBJ2-2; D: TRBD2; V: TRBV7-8; CDR3: CASSRLAGGPGGELFF; DNA: TGTGCCAGCAGCAGACTAGCGGGGGGGCCTGGCGGGGAGCTGTTTTTT
size: NA; J: TRBJ2-7; D: TRBD1; V: TRBV7-9; CDR3: CASSSSTGGIYEQYF; DNA: TGTGCCAGCAGCTCGTCGACAGGGGGGATCTACGAGCAGTACTTC
size: once; J: TRBJ1-4; D: NA; V: TRBV4-1; CDR3: CASSQGRAGMGEKLFF; DNA: TGCGCCAGCAGCCAAGGTCGCGCAGGGATGGGTGAAAAACTGTTTTTT
size: NA; J: TRBJ2-3; D: NA; V: TRBV28; CDR3: CASSSLLTDTQYF; DNA: TGTGCCAGCAGTTCCCTCTTGACAGATACGCAGTATTTT
size: once; J: TRBJ2-7; D: TRBD2; V: TRBV6-4; CDR3: CASSEVAGSALYEQYF; DNA: TGTGCCAGCAGTGAGGTAGCGGGATCCGCCTTATACGAGCAGTACTTC
size: NA; J: TRBJ2-7; D: TRBD1; V: TRBV15; CDR3: CATSIDRDEQYF; DNA: TGTGCCACCAGCATAGACAGGGACGAGCAGTACTTC
size: NA; J: TRBJ2-5; D: NA; V: TRBV27; CDR3: CASSPTGGETQYF; DNA: TGTGCCAGCAGTCCCACGGGTGGAGAGACCCAGTACTTC
size: NA; J: TRBJ1-5; D: NA; V: TRBV7-8; CDR3: CASSLDSGAAQHF; DNA: TGTGCCAGCAGCTTAGACTCTGGGGCGGCCCAGCATTTT
size: few; J: TRBJ1-2; D: NA; V: TRBV2; CDR3: CASSLLQGHGYTF; DNA: TGTGCCAGCAGCCTCCTCCAGGGCCATGGCTACACCTTC
size: NA; J: TRBJ1-2; D: TRBD1; V: TRBV7-9; CDR3: CASSSNGGDRGGYGYTF; DNA: TGTGCCAGCAGCTCGAACGGCGGGGACAGGGGTGGCTATGGCTACACCTTC
size: NA; J: TRBJ1-2; D: NA; V: TRBV7-9; CDR3: CASSYILFPGGYTF; DNA: TGTGCCAGCAGCTATATACTGTTTCCAGGGGGCTACACCTTC
size: NA; J: TRBJ2-7; D: NA; V: TRBV27; CDR3: CASSLGGSYEQYF; DNA: TGTGCCAGCAGTTTGGGGGGTTCCTACGAGCAGTACTTC
size: NA; J: TRBJ2-1; D: TRBD2; V: TRBV7-9; CDR3: CASILSGSPNEQFF; DNA: TGTGCCAGCATCCTTAGCGGGTCCCCCAATGAGCAGTTCTTC
size: once; J: TRBJ2-7; D: TRBD2; V: TRBV6-5; CDR3: CASSYQRTSGRMEQYF; DNA: TGTGCCAGCAGTTACCAGAGGACTAGCGGGAGGATGGAGCAGTACTTC
size: NA; J: TRBJ2-7; D: TRBD2; V: TRBV30; CDR3: CAWTSSGIAEQYF; DNA: TGTGCCTGGACGAGTAGCGGGATAGCCGAGCAGTACTTC
size: NA; J: TRBJ2-3; D: TRBD2; V: TRBV7-6; CDR3: CASSPLRTSSTDTQYF; DNA: TGTGCCAGCAGCCCCCTCCGGACTAGCAGCACAGATACGCAGTATTTT
size: NA; J: TRBJ2-5; D: TRBD2; V: TRBV6-4; CDR3: CASSEESAGGQETQYF; DNA: TGTGCCAGCAGTGAGGAAAGTGCGGGGGGACAAGAGACCCAGTACTTC
size: NA; J: TRBJ2-7; D: NA; V: TRBV11-2; CDR3: CASSFDRPPMSEQYF; DNA: TGTGCCAGCAGCTTTGACAGACCACCTATGAGCGAGCAGTACTTC